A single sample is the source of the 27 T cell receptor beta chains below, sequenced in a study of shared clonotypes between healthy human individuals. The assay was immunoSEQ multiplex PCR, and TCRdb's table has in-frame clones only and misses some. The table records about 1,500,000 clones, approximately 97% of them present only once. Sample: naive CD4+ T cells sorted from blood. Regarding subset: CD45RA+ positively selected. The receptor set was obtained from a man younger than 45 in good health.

The CDR3 region has the DNA TGTGCCAGCACCAAACCGGGACTAGCGGGAGGGAGTGGGGAGCAGTTCTTC. Translated: CASTKPGLAGGSGEQFF. The V and J genes are TRBV5-6 and TRBJ2-1; 16 nucleotides agree with TRBD2. The ends lost 6 bases at V and 10 bases at J; junction bases unmatched: 13. This CDR3 contains 17 residues. Germline lookup yields CDR1 SGHDT and CDR2 YYEEEE.

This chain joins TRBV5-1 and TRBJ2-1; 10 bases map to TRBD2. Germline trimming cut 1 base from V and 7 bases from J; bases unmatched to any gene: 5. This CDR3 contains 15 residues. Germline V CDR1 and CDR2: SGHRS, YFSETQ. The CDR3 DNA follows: TGCGCCAGCAGCTTGCTAGCGGGAGTATGGAATGAGCAGTTCTTC. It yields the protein CASSLLAGVWNEQFF.

CDR3 residues: CASSLTASNYGYTF. The CDR3 bases are TGCGCCAGCAGCTTAACGGCCTCTAACTATGGCTACACCTTC. The chain combines TRBV5-1 with TRBJ1-2; D is unresolved. Germline loops: CDR1 SGHRS, CDR2 YFSETQ. Trimming cost V 2 bases and J 0 bases, with 8 bases left between them. The CDR3 sequence is 14 residues long.

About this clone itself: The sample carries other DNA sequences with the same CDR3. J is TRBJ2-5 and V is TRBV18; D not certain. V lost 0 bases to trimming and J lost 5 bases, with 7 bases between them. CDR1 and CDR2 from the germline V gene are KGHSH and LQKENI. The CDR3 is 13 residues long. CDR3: CASSPPSVETQYF. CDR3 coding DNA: TGTGCCAGCTCACCACCCTCGGTTGAGACCCAGTACTTC.

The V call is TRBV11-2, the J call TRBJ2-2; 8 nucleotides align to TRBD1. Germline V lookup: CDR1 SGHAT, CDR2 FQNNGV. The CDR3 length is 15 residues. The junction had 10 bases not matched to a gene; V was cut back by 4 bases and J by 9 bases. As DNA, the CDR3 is TGTGCCAGCAGCTCAAGGACAGGGAACTCCTGGGAGCTGTTTTTT. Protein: CASSSRTGNSWELFF.

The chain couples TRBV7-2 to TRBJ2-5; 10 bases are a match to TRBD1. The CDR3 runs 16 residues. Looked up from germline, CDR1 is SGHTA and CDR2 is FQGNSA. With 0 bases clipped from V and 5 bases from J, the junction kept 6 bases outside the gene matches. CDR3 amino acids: CASSLAGTGAAETQYF. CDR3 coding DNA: TGTGCCAGCAGCTTAGCGGGGACAGGGGCAGCGGAGACCCAGTACTTC.

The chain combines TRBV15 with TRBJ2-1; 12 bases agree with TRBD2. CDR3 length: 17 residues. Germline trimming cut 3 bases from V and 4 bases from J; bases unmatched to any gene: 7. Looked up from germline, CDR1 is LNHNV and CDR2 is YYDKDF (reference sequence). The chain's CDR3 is CATSRGRTSGTYNEQFF. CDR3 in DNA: TGTGCCACCAGCAGGGGGAGGACTAGCGGGACTTACAATGAGCAGTTCTTC. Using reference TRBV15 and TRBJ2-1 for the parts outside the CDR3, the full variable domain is DAMVIQNPRYQVTQFGKPVTLSCSQTLNHNVMYWYQQKSSQAPKLLFHYYDKDFNNEADTPDNFQSRRPNTSFCFLDIRSPGLGDTAMYLCATSRGRTSGTYNEQFFGPGTRLTVL.

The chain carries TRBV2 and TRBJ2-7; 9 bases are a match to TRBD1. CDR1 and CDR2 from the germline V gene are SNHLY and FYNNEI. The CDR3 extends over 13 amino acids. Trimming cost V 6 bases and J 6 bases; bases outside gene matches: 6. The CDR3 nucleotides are TGTGCCAGCAGCCGGGACAGGGTCGGCGAGCAGTACTTC. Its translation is CASSRDRVGEQYF.

The CDR3 bases are TGCAGCGTTCTGGTCGGGAGAACCTACGAGCAGTACTTC. Amino acids: CSVLVGRTYEQYF. This sequence joins TRBV29-1 and TRBJ2-7; a weak D match, TRBD2 (6 bases). In germline, CDR1 is SQVTM, CDR2 ANQGSEA. This CDR3 is 13 amino acids long. The germline V and J ends were trimmed by 5 bases and 2 bases, with 13 bases remaining between them.

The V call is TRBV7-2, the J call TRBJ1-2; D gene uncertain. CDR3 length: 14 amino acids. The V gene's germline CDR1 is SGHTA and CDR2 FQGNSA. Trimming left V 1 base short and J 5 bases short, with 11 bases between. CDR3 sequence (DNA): TGTGCCAGCAGCTTAGATGGCGGCGGGTATGGCTACACCTTC. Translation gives CASSLDGGGYGYTF.

The CDR3 here is CASSDFGANTGELFF. CDR3 bases: TGTGCCAGCAGTGATTTTGGGGCGAACACCGGGGAGCTGTTTTTT. The chain joins TRBV2 to TRBJ2-2; D gene ambiguous. Germline V gene sequence: CDR1 SNHLY, CDR2 FYNNEI. The V end lost 3 bases, the J end lost 0 bases, and 8 bases lay between the germline ends. This CDR3 contains 15 residues.

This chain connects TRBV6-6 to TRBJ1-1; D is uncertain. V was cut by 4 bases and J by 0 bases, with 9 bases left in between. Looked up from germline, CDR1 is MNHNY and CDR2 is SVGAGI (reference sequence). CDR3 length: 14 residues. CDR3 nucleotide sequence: TGTGCCAGCAGTTCCCGAGCGATGAACACTGAAGCTTTCTTT. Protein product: CASSSRAMNTEAFF.

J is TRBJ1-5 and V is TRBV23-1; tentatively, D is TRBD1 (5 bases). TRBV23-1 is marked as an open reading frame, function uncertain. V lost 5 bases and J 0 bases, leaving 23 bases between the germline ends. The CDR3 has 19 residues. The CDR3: CASSSNPQGIGISNQPQHF. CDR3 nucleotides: TGCGCCAGCAGTTCCAATCCGCAGGGCATTGGTATTAGCAATCAGCCCCAGCATTTT.

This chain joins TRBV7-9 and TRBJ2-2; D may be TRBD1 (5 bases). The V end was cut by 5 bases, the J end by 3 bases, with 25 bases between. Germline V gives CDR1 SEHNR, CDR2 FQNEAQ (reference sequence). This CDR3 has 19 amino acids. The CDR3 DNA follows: TGTGCCAGCAGCCCCTGGGGCAGGGTAGGCCAGCAGTACACCGGGGAGCTGTTTTTT. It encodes CASSPWGRVGQQYTGELFF. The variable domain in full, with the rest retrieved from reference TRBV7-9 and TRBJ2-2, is DTGVSQNPRHKITKRGQNVTFRCDPISEHNRLYWYRQTLGQGPEFLTYFQNEAQLEKSRLLSDRFSAERPKGSFSTLEIQRTEQGDSAMYLCASSPWGRVGQQYTGELFFGEGSRLTVL.

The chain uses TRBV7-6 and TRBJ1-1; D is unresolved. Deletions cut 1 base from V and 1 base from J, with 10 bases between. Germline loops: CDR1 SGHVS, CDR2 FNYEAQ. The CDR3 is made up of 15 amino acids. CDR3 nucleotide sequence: TGTGCCAGCAGCTTAGACGCCGGCAGGAACACTGAAGCTTTCTTT. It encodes CASSLDAGRNTEAFF.

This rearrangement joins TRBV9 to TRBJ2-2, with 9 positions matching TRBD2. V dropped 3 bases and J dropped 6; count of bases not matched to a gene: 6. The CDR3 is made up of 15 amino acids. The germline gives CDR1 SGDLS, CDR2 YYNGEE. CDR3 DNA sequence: TGTGCCAGCAGCGGGGGACTAGCACTCTCCGGGGAGCTGTTTTTT. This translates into CASSGGLALSGELFF.

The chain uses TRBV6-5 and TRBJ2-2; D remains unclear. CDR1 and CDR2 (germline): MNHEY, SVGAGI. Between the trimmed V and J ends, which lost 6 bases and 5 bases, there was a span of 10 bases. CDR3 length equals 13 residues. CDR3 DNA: TGTGCCAGCAGACTCGTCCCGACCGGGGAGCTGTTTTTT. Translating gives CASRLVPTGELFF.

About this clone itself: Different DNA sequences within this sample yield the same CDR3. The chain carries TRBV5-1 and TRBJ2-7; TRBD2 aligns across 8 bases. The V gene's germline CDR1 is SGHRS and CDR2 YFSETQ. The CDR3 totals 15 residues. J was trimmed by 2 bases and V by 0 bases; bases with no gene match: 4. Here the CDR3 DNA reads TGCGCCAGCAGCTTGGGGTTAGCGGGGACCTACGAGCAGTACTTC. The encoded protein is CASSLGLAGTYEQYF.

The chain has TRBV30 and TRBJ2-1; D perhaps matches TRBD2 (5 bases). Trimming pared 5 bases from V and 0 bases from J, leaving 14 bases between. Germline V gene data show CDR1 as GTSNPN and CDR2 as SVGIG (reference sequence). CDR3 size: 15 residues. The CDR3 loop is CAWASWESSYNEQFF. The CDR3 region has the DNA TGTGCCTGGGCTTCGTGGGAGAGCTCCTACAATGAGCAGTTCTTC.

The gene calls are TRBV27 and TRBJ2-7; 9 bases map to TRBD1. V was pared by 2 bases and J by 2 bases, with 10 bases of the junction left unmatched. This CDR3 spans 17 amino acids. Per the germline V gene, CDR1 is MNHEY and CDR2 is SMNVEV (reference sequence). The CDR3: CASSLIPRQGDTYEQYF. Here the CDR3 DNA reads TGTGCCAGCAGTTTAATTCCCCGACAGGGGGACACCTACGAGCAGTACTTC.

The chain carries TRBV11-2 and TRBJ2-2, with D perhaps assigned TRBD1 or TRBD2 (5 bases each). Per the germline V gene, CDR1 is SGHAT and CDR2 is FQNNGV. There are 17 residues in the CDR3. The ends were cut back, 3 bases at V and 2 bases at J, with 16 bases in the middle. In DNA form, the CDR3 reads TGTGCCAGCAGCTTTCCGCCCGGGACCCTCAACACCGGGGAGCTGTTTTTT. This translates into CASSFPPGTLNTGELFF.

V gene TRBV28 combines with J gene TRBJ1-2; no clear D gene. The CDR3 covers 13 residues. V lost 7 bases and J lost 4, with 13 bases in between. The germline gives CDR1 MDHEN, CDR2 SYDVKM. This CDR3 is CASTPGRVYGYTF. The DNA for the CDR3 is TGTGCCAGCACACCCGGGCGGGTCTATGGCTACACCTTC.

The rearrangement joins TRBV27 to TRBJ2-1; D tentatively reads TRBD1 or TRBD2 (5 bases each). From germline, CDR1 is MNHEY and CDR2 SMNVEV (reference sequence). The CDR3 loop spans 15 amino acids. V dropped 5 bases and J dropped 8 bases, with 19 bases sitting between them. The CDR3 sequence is CASSTGTVGPHEQFF. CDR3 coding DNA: TGTGCCAGCAGTACCGGGACCGTCGGACCCCATGAGCAGTTCTTC.

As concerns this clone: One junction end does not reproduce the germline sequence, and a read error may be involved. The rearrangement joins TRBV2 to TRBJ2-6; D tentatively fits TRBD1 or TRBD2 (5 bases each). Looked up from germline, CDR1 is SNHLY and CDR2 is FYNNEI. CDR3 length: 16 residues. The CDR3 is CASSFPRGSGANVPTF. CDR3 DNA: TGTGCCAGCAGTTTCCCCCGGGGCTCTGGGGCCAACGTCCCGACTTTC.

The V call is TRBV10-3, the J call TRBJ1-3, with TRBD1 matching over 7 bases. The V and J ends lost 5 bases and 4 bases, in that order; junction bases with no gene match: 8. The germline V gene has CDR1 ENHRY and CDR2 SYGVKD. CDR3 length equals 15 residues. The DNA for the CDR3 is TGTGCCATCAGTCCCGACAGGGCCTTAGGAAACACCATATATTTT. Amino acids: CAISPDRALGNTIYF.

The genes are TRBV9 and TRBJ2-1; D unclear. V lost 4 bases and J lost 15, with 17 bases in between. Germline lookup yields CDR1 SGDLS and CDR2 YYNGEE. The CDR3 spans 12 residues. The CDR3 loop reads CASSPRLPSLFF. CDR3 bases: TGTGCCAGCAGCCCCAGGCTACCCTCTTTGTTCTTC.

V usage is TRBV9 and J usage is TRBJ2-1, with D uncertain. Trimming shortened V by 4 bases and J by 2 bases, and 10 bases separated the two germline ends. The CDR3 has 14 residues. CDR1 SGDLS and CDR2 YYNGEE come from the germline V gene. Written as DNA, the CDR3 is TGTGCCAGCAGCTCCGTCACCACCTACAATGAGCAGTTCTTC. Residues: CASSSVTTYNEQFF.